This passage covers 18 T cell receptor beta chains from one sample sequenced in a study of T cell responses to AZD1222 COVID-19 vaccine. Sequencing used immunoSEQ multiplex PCR; TCRdb keeps in-frame clones, though not all of them. The sample records some 130,000 clones, approximately 90% being singletons. This material consisted of peripheral blood, taken on day 0 of AZD1222 vaccination. These receptors were collected from an adult in good health.

The chain recombines TRBV7-2 with TRBJ2-7; TRBD2 matches 11 bases. CDR1 and CDR2 from the germline V gene are SGHTA and FQGNSA. V was clipped by 2 bases and J by 4 bases; unmatched bases: 4. The CDR3 runs 15 residues. The CDR3 nucleotides read TGTGCCAGCAGCTTAAAGACTAGCGGGACTTACGAGCAGTACTTC. Encoded protein: CASSLKTSGTYEQYF.

CDR3 DNA: TGTGCCAGCTCACCACCGAGGGGGACCCTTGAAGCTTTCTTT. Residues: CASSPPRGTLEAFF. The rearrangement joins TRBV18 to TRBJ1-1, with a possible D match to TRBD1 (6 bases). Trimming cost V 0 bases and J 7 bases, with 12 bases left between them. The CDR3 covers 14 residues. Germline CDR1 and CDR2: KGHSH and LQKENI. Full variable domain (outside the CDR3, taken from reference TRBV18 and TRBJ1-1): NAGVMQNPRHLVRRRGQEARLRCSPMKGHSHVYWYRQLPEEGLKFMVYLQKENIIDESGMPKERFSAEFPKEGPSILRIQQVVRGDSAAYFCASSPPRGTLEAFFGQGTRLTVV.

The chain employs TRBV5-1 and TRBJ2-7; a weak D match, TRBD2 (5 bases). The CDR3 is 13 residues long. Germline V lookup: CDR1 SGHRS, CDR2 YFSETQ. Trimming stripped 0 bases from V and 3 bases from J, with 7 bases between. CDR3 loop: CASSLGGIYEQYF. The CDR3, as DNA: TGCGCCAGCAGCTTGGGAGGGATCTACGAGCAGTACTTC.

The rearrangement links TRBV11-2 to TRBJ1-2; 7 bases align to TRBD1. The length of the CDR3 is 15 residues. V lost 1 base, J lost 4 bases, and 6 bases stayed unmatched. From germline, CDR1 is SGHAT and CDR2 FQNNGV. This chain's CDR3 is CASSLGQGWAYGYTF. CDR3 DNA sequence: TGTGCCAGCAGCTTAGGACAGGGATGGGCCTATGGCTACACCTTC. The variable domain in full, completed from reference TRBV11-2 and TRBJ1-2, reads EAGVAQSPRYKIIEKRQSVAFWCNPISGHATLYWYQQILGQGPKLLIQFQNNGVVDDSQLPKDRFSAERLKGVDSTLKIQPAKLEDSAVYLCASSLGQGWAYGYTFGSGTRLTVV.

The chain couples TRBV14 to TRBJ1-3, with no clear D. The CDR3 totals 15 residues. V was clipped by 2 bases and J by 7 bases, with 15 bases between them. Germline V gives CDR1 SGHDN, CDR2 FVKESK. CDR3 sequence reads: CASSQFGPLGNTIYF. In nucleotides, the CDR3 is TGTGCCAGCAGCCAATTTGGACCTCTGGGGAACACCATATATTTT.

This clone appeared once. V gene TRBV7-8 combines with J gene TRBJ2-7; 10 bases fit TRBD2. With 6 bases clipped from V and 5 bases from J, the junction kept 4 bases outside the gene matches. The CDR3 loop spans 13 amino acids. Per germline, CDR1 SGHVS and CDR2 FQNEAQ. CDR3 in DNA: TGTGCCAGCAGAATAGCGGGGGGAGACGAGCAGTACTTC. Amino acids: CASRIAGGDEQYF.

This chain links TRBV19 with TRBJ1-2, with TRBD1 as a possible D gene (6 bases). The germline V and J ends were trimmed by 1 base and 2 bases, with 14 bases remaining between them. Germline V gives CDR1 LNHDA, CDR2 SQIVND (reference sequence). The CDR3 extends over 16 amino acids. The CDR3: CASSIVTGTQNYGYTF. The CDR3 nucleotides are TGTGCCAGTAGTATAGTTACCGGGACACAGAACTATGGCTACACCTTC.

The chain uses TRBV7-2 and TRBJ2-7; D is possibly TRBD1 or TRBD2 (5 bases each). V was pared by 4 bases and J by 0 bases, with 16 bases between. The CDR3 runs 16 residues. From germline, CDR1 is SGHTA and CDR2 FQGNSA. As DNA, the CDR3 is TGTGCCAGCAGCTCAGTCGGGACGGGTAGCTCCTACGAGCAGTACTTC. It translates to CASSSVGTGSSYEQYF.

The rearrangement links TRBV27 to TRBJ1-1; D not certain. The germline V and J ends were trimmed by 5 bases and 0 bases, with 13 bases remaining between them. CDR3 length equals 15 residues. The V gene's germline CDR1 is MNHEY and CDR2 SMNVEV (reference sequence). CDR3 nucleotide sequence: TGTGCCAGCAGTGCCTTCTCTCCTTTGAACACTGAAGCTTTCTTT. It encodes CASSAFSPLNTEAFF.

J is TRBJ1-2 and V is TRBV29-1; weak D call: TRBD1 (5 bases). The CDR3 runs 15 residues. The V end lost 1 base, the J end lost 3 bases, and 15 bases lay between the germline ends. The V gene's germline CDR1 is SQVTM and CDR2 ANQGSEA. CDR3: CSVEGEEGYDYGYTF. The CDR3 DNA reads TGCAGCGTTGAAGGGGAGGAGGGGTATGACTATGGCTACACCTTC.

CDR3 DNA: TGTGCCAGCAGCTTGCATGGGACGTCAAACACTGAAGCTTTCTTT. It codes for CASSLHGTSNTEAFF. The chain couples TRBV7-9 to TRBJ1-1, with D perhaps matching TRBD1 (5 bases). The V and J ends lost 3 bases and 2 bases respectively, with 13 bases between them. CDR1 SEHNR and CDR2 FQNEAQ come from the germline V gene (reference sequence). This CDR3 is built from 15 residues. The whole variable domain, filled in from reference TRBV7-9 and TRBJ1-1, reads DTGVSQNPRHKITKRGQNVTFRCDPISEHNRLYWYRQTLGQGPEFLTYFQNEAQLEKSRLLSDRFSAERPKGSFSTLEIQRTEQGDSAMYLCASSLHGTSNTEAFFGQGTRLTVV.

The chain combines TRBV7-2 with TRBJ2-3, with 14 bases aligning to TRBD2. The CDR3 consists of 16 residues. Germline lookup yields CDR1 SGHTA and CDR2 FQGNSA. J was trimmed by 7 bases and V by 5 bases; bases with no gene match: 8. The CDR3 loop reads CASSTAGTSGGNTQYF. For the CDR3, the DNA is TGTGCCAGCAGCACCGCCGGGACTAGCGGGGGAAATACGCAGTATTTT.

This clone showed up just once. V and J are TRBV3-1 (or the pseudogene TRBV3-2) and TRBJ1-1; D is possibly TRBD1 (5 bases). Germline V CDR1 and CDR2: LGHDT, YNNKEL (reference sequence). The CDR3 has 17 residues. The ends were cut back, 3 bases at V and 6 bases at J, with 23 bases in the middle. The CDR3 sequence is CASSHTTLRELRPEAFF. As DNA, the CDR3 is TGTGCCAGCAGCCATACGACCCTCAGGGAGCTGCGACCTGAAGCTTTCTTT.

V gene TRBV7-2 combines with J gene TRBJ1-1; D call uncertain. V was pared by 10 bases and J by 8 bases, with 23 bases between. Germline assignment: CDR1 SGHTA and CDR2 FQGNSA. The CDR3 runs 14 residues. CDR3 nucleotides: TGTGCCACTCCCGGGAACACCCCATCTCTGGAAGCTTTCTTT. Translation: CATPGNTPSLEAFF.

The chain is built from TRBV28 and TRBJ1-2; possible D gene TRBD1, 6 bases. This CDR3 region has 17 residues. Deletions cut 1 base from V and 4 bases from J, with 19 bases between. The germline CDR1 and CDR2 sequences are MDHEN and SYDVKM. Here the CDR3 reads CASSLYPAGQGLYGYTF. The DNA of the CDR3 is TGTGCCAGCAGTTTATATCCGGCCGGGCAGGGGCTCTATGGCTACACCTTC.

The V and J genes are TRBV11-3 and TRBJ2-2; possibly TRBD1 or TRBD2 for D (5 bases each). The ends were cut back, 7 bases at V and 4 bases at J, with 19 bases in the middle. This CDR3 contains 16 residues. Germline loops: CDR1 SGHNT, CDR2 YENEEA. The CDR3 bases are TGTGCCAGCACCCCAGGTTTAGGGGACGGCACCGGGGAGCTGTTTTTT. Translating it yields CASTPGLGDGTGELFF.

The chain links TRBV6-5 to TRBJ1-6, with D tentatively TRBD1 (6 bases). Germline V gives CDR1 MNHEY, CDR2 SVGAGI. The CDR3 runs to 15 residues. Trimming left V 5 bases short and J 13 bases short, with 21 bases between. The CDR3 spells CASSPGEGGTQPLHF. CDR3 in DNA: TGTGCCAGCAGTCCCGGCGAAGGGGGGACCCAGCCCCTCCACTTT.

The genes are TRBV28 and TRBJ2-7; D unresolved. The V gene lost 4 bases and the J gene lost 0 bases, with 10 bases spanning the gap. Germline V gene data show CDR1 as MDHEN and CDR2 as SYDVKM. The length of the CDR3 is 14 residues. CDR3: CASSSTRSSYEQYF. CDR3 sequence (DNA): TGTGCCAGCAGTTCTACCCGGAGCTCCTACGAGCAGTACTTC.